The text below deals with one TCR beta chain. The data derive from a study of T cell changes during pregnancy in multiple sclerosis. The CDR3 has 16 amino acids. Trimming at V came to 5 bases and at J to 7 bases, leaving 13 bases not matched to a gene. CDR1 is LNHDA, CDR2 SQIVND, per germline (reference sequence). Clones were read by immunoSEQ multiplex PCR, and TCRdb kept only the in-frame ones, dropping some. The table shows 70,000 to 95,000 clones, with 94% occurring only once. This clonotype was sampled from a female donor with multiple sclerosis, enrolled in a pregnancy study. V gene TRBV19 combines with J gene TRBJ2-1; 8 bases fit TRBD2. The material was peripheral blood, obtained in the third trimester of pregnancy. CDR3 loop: CASSVRQGTSSNEQFF. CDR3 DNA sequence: TGTGCCAGTAGTGTACGGCAAGGGACTAGTTCTAATGAGCAGTTCTTC.